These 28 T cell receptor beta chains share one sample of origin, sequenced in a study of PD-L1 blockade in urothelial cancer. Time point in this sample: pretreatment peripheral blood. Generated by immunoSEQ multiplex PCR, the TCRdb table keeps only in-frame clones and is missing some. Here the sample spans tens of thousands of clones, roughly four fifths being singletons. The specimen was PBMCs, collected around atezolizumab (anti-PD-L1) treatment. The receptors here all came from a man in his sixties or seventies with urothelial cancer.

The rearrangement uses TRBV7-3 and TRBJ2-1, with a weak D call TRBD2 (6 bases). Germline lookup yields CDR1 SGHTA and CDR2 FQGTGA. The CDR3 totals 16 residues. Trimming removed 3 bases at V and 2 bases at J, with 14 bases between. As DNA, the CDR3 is TGTGCCAGCAGCTTGTCCATTAGCGGAGCCTACAATGAGCAGTTCTTC. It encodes CASSLSISGAYNEQFF.

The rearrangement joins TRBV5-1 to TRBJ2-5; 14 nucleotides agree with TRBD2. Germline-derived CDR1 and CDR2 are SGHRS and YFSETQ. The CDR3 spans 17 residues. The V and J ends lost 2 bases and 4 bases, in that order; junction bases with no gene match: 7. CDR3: CASSFGGLAGGLETQYF. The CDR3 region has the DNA TGCGCCAGCAGCTTCGGCGGACTAGCGGGAGGATTAGAGACCCAGTACTTC.

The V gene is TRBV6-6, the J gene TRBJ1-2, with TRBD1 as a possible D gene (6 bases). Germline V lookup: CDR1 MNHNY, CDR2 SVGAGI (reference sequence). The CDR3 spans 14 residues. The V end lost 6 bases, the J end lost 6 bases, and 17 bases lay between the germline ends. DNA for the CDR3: TGTGCCAGCAGCCACCAGGGGTTCGGGGATGGCTACACCTTC. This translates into CASSHQGFGDGYTF.

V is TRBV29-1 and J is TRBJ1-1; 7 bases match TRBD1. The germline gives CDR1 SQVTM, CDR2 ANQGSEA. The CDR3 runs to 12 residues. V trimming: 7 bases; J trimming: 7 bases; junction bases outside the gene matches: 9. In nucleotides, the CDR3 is TGCAGCGGGAGGGACAGACTTTTTGAAGCTTTCTTT. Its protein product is CSGRDRLFEAFF.

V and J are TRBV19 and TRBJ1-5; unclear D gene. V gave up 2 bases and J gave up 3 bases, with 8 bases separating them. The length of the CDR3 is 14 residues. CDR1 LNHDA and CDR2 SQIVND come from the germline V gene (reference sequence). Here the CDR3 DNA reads TGTGCCAGTAGTATATGGGCGTCCAATCAGCCCCAGCATTTT. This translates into CASSIWASNQPQHF.

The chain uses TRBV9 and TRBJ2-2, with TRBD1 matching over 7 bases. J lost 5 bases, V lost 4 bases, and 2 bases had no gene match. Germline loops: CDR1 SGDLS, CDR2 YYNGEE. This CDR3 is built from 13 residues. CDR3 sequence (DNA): TGTGCCAGCAGCTCGGGACAGACCGGGGAGCTGTTTTTT. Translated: CASSSGQTGELFF.

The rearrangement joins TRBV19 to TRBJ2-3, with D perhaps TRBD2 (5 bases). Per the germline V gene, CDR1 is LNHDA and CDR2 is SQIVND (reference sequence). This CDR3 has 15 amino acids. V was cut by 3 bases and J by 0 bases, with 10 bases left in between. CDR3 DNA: TGTGCCAGTAGTATGTCGGAGGCTAGCACAGATACGCAGTATTTT. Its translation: CASSMSEASTDTQYF.

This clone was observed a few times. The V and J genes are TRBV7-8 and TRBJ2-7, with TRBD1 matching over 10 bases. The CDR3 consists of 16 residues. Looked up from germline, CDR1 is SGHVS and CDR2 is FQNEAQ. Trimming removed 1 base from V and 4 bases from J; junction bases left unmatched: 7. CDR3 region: CASSLVRDRGPYEQYF. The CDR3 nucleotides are TGTGCCAGCAGCTTAGTCCGGGACAGGGGTCCTTACGAGCAGTACTTC.

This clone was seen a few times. This CDR3 is CASSLGSTNEKLFF. The CDR3, as DNA: TGCGCCAGCAGCCTTGGTAGCACTAATGAAAAACTGTTTTTT. The genes are TRBV5-1 and TRBJ1-4, with D uncertain. The CDR3 is 14 amino acids. V shed 4 bases and J shed 2 bases, with 9 bases lying between them. The V gene's germline CDR1 is SGHRS and CDR2 YFSETQ.

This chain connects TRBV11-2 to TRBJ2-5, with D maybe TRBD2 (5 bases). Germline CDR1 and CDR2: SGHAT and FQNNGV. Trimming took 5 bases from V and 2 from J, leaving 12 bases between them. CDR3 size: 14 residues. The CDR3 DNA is TGTGCCAGCAGCCCCGGACTGGATCAAGAGACCCAGTACTTC. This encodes CASSPGLDQETQYF.

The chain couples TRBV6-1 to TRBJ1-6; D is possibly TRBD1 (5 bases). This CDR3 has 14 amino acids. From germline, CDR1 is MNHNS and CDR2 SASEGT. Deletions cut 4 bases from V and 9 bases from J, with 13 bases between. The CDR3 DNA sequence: TGTGCCAGCAGTGCGGCAGGGCCATCTTCACCCCTCCACTTT. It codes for CASSAAGPSSPLHF.

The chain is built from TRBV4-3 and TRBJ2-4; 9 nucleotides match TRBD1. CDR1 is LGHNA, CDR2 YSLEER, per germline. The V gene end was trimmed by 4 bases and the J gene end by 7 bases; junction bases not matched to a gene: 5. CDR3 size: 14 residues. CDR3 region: CASSRGQGLNIQYF. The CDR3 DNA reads TGCGCCAGCAGCCGAGGACAGGGGTTGAACATTCAGTACTTC.

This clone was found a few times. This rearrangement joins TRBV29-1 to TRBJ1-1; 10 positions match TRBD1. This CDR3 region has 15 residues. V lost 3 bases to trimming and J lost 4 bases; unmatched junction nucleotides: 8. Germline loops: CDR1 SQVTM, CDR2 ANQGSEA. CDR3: CSVEGTGESITEAFF. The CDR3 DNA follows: TGCAGCGTTGAGGGGACAGGGGAGTCAATCACTGAAGCTTTCTTT.

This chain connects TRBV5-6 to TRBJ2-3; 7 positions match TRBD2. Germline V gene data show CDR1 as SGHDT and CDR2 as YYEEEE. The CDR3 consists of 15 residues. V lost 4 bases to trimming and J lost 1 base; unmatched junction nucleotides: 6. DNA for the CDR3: TGTGCCAGCAGCCATGGACTAGTCGGCACAGATACGCAGTATTTT. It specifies CASSHGLVGTDTQYF.

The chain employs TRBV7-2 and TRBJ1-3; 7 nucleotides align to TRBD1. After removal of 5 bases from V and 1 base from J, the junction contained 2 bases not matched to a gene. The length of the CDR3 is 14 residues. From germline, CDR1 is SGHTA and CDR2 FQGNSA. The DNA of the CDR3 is TGTGCCAGCAGCCTGGGACAGTCTGGAAACACCATATATTTT. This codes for CASSLGQSGNTIYF.

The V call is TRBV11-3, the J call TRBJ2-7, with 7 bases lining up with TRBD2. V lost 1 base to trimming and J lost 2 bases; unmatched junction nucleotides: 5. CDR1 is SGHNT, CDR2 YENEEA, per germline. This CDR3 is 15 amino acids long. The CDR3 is CASSLVGGFAYEQYF. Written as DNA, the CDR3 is TGTGCCAGCAGCTTAGTGGGAGGGTTCGCCTACGAGCAGTACTTC.

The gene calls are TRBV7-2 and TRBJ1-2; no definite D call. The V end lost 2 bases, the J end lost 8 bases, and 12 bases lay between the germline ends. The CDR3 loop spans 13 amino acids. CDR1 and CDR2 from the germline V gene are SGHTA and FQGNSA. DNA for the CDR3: TGTGCCAGCAGCTTACAGAGGAAGCACGGCTACACCTTC. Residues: CASSLQRKHGYTF.

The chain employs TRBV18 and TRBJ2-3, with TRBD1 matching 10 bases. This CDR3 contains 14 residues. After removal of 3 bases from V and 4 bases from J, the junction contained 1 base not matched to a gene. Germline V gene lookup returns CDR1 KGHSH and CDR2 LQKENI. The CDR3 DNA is TGTGCCAGCTCACCCGGACAGGGGGCAGATACGCAGTATTTT. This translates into CASSPGQGADTQYF.

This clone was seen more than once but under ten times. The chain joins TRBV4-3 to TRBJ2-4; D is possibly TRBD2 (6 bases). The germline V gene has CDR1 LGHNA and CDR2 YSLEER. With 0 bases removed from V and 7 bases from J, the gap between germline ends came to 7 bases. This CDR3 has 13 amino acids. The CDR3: CASSQDGGNIQYF. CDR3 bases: TGCGCCAGCAGCCAAGATGGGGGGAACATTCAGTACTTC.

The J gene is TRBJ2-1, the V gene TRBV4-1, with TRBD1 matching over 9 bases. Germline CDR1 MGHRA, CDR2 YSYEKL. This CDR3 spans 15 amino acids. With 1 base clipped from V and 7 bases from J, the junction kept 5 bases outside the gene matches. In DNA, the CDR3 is TGCGCCAGCAGCCAAGGTTACGGGACAGGGAATGAGCAGTTCTTC. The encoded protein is CASSQGYGTGNEQFF.

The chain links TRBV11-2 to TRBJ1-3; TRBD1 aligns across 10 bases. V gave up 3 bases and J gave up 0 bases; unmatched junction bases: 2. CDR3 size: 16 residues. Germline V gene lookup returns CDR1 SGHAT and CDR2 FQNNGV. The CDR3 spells CASSLGQGNSGNTIYF. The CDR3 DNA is TGTGCCAGCAGCTTGGGACAGGGGAACTCTGGAAACACCATATATTTT.

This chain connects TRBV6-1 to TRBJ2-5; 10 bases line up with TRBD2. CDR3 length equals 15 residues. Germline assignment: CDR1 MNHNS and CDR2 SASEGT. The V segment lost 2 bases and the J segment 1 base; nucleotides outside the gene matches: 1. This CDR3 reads CASSELAGAQETQYF. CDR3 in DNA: TGTGCCAGCAGTGAACTAGCGGGGGCCCAAGAGACCCAGTACTTC.

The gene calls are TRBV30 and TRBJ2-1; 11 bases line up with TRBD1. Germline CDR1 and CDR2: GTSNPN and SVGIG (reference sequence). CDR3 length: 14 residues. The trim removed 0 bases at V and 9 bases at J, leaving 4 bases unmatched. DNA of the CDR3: TGTGCCTGGAGTGTCGGACAGGGGGCTTCTGAGCAGTTCTTC. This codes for CAWSVGQGASEQFF. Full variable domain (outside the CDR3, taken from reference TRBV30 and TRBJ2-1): SQTIHQWPATLVQPVGSPLSLECTVEGTSNPNLYWYRQAAGRGLQLLFYSVGIGQISSEVPQNLSASRPQDRQFILSSKKLLLSDSGFYLCAWSVGQGASEQFFGPGTRLTVL.

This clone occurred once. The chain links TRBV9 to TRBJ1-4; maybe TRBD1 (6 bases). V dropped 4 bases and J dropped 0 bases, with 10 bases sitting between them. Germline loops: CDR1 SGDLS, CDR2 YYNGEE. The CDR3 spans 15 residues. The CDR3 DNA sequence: TGTGCCAGCAGCCTGACAGGAGCAACTAATGAAAAACTGTTTTTT. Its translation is CASSLTGATNEKLFF.

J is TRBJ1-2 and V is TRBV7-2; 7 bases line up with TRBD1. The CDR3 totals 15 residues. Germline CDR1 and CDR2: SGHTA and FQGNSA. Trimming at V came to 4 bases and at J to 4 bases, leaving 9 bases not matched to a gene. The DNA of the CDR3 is TGTGCCAGCAGCTCCGGAGGGGGGACAGCCTATGGCTACACCTTC. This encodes CASSSGGGTAYGYTF. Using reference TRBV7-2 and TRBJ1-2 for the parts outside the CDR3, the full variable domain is GAGVSQSPSNKVTEKGKDVELRCDPISGHTALYWYRQSLGQGLEFLIYFQGNSAPDKSGLPSDRFSAERTGGSVSTLTIQRTQQEDSAVYLCASSSGGGTAYGYTFGSGTRLTVV.

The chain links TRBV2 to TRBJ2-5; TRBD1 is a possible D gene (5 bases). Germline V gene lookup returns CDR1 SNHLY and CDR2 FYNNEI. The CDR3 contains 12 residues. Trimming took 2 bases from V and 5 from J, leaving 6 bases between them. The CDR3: CASSESGETQYF. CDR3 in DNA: TGTGCCAGCAGTGAATCAGGGGAGACCCAGTACTTC.

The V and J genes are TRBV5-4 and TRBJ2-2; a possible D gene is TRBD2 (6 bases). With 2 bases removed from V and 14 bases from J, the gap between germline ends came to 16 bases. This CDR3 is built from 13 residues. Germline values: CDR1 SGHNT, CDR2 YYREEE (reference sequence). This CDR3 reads CASSFEAGRNLFF. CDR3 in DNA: TGTGCCAGCAGCTTTGAGGCAGGGAGGAATCTGTTTTTT. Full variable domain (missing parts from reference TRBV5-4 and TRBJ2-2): ETGVTQSPTHLIKTRGQQVTLRCSSQSGHNTVSWYQQALGQGPQFIFQYYREEENGRGNFPPRFSGLQFPNYSSELNVNALELDDSALYLCASSFEAGRNLFFGEGSRLTVL.

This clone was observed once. Here the CDR3 reads CASSTLTGGGYGYTF. CDR3 in DNA: TGTGCCAGCAGTACGCTCACAGGGGGGGGCTATGGCTACACCTTC. The chain carries TRBV27 and TRBJ1-2; 8 bases line up with TRBD1. Germline-derived CDR1 and CDR2 are MNHEY and SMNVEV (reference sequence). This CDR3 is 15 amino acids long. V was clipped by 5 bases and J by 4 bases; unmatched bases: 9.